Listed here is a single T cell receptor (beta chain). This clone's antigen is unknown. Qualities for individual bases were not recorded, and no much larger clone is one base off. From cysteine to phenylalanine, the CDR3 is 15 amino acids long. Of the read, only the CDR3 DNA is kept; its 45 bases are in frame from base 1. The germline V gene (reference sequence) yields LNHNV for CDR1 and YYDKDF for CDR2. The germline ends are 9 bases apart after V is trimmed by 3 bases and J by 1 base. Healthy HIV-negative adults with no recently reported acute infections or vaccinations were included as donors. Every donor was a Caucasian adult living in Nashville, Tennessee, USA. CD4+ T cells were enriched through magnetic negative selection, after which naive cells were positively selected on CD45RA and the remaining negative fraction served as the memory subset. Blood was obtained by leukapheresis, after which PBMCs were separated by Ficoll-Histopaque density gradient centrifugation and cryopreserved in liquid nitrogen vapor phase. Purity and quantity of every magnetically sorted T cell population were checked by analytical flow cytometry. Genomic DNA was isolated from every sorted fraction and measured by UV absorbance on a Nanodrop 2000c.

The sample belongs to a study of shared clonotypes between healthy human individuals (dated by TCRdb to 2019 to 2021). For context, the study as a whole: The cohort comprised two women and a few men aged 18 to 49 years. For each donor, CD4 naive and CD4 memory were each run on three plates, CD8 naive on two plates, and CD8 memory on one plate. Blood TCR repertoires of about 5 healthy adults were deeply sequenced to estimate repertoire size and the extent of clonotype sharing between individuals. Leukapheresis yielded between about 0.8 and 8.9 billion PBMCs per donor. Different laboratories and diverse techniques were used to prepare libraries and sequence TCR repertoires, to increase sequencing depth and limit assay-specific biases.

The research as a whole found: Sharing across a handful of donors was observed for around 5% of naive CD4, around 3.5% of naive CD8, 2% to 2.5% of memory CD4, and around 0.42% of memory CD8 clonotypes. Sampling was restricted to blood, and TCR repertoires in tissues likely differ from the TCR repertoires found in blood. Because the study included a small number of donors, the genetic and exposure-history diversity represented was limited. Higher generation probabilities were observed for clonotypes shared by all four sorted-subset donors than for non-shared clonotypes. Naive subsets generally had larger estimated clonotype richness than memory subsets. Pairwise subsampling indicated that sequencing depth was expected to affect the degree of clonotype sharing among donors. Incomplete sequencing was indicated by rarefaction of sorted-subset datasets, despite the large sequencing depth.

Using the deep immunoSEQ assay, multiplex PCR amplified TCR CDR3 regions from genomic DNA. Extracted genomic DNA from each cell subset was spread evenly across all wells of several immunoSEQ 96-well plates, with each plate serving as a replicate. Each replicate PCR for sorted subsets received roughly 0.2 ug genomic DNA, equal to 28,000 or so T cell genomes. Purified libraries were measured with a Qubit 3.0 fluorometer, size-checked on a Bioanalyzer 2100, and measured again with the KAPA Library Quantification kit. A separate single-read 150-cycle Illumina NextSeq 550 flow cell was used to sequence each immunoSEQ 96-well plate. The source study handled its data this way. The immunoSEQ output contained only junctional sequences without quality scores, so filtering could not match that applied to full-length reads. To assign V/J genes and CDR3, sequences were annotated against IMGT germline references using PyIR, a Python wrapper for IgBLAST v1.9. Reads with weak V/J assignments (E-value above 1e-6), missing CDR3, stop codons, out-of-frame junctions, or ambiguous translated residues were removed. V3J clonotypes were defined by identical inferred V gene, J gene, and CDR3 amino acid sequence. To compute the percentage overlap between repertoires, the number of shared unique clonotypes was divided by the size of the smaller repertoire. RTK rarefaction, the Chao1 estimator, and Recon v2.1 estimates of unobserved clonotypes were used to assess repertoire richness. For all TCRbeta clonotypes obtained by the gDNA method from four donors, generation probabilities were computed with OLGA. TCRdb provides this immuneACCESS table in a form limited to in-frame rearrangements. Some clones are lacking; in checked studies, under half of them reflect an unresolved V gene, and why the rest are absent is not known. V and J calls and clone size follow that table, whereas D and trimming were derived from the DNA. For this sample there are under 1,100,000 clones; about 77% appear just once. About 1.5% of the sample belongs to the ten largest clones.

Sequenced sample: memory CD4+ T cells sorted from blood. The cell subset or site label corresponds to: CD45RA-negative fraction. This clonotype was obtained from a man between 18 and 35 years old in good health. Rearrangement joined TRBV15 to TRBJ1-4; tentative D gene TRBD1, with 6 bases matching. The DNA sequence is given as TGTGCCACCAGCAGGACACAGGGAACTAATGAAAAACTGTTTTTT. Protein translation: CATSRTQGTNEKLFF.